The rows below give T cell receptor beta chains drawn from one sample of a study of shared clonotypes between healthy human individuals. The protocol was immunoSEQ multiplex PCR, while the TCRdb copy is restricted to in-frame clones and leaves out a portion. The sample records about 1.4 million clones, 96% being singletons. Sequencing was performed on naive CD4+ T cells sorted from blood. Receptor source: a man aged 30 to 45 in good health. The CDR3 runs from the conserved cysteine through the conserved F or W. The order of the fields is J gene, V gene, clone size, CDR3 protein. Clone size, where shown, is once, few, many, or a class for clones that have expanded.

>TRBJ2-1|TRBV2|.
CASSVGLAFNEQFF
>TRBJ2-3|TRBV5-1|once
CASHEADTQYF
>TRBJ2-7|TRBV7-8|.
CASVQIHSYEQYF
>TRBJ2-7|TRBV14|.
CASSRRLAGSNEQYF
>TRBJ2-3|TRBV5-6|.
CASSFKRGSTDTQYF
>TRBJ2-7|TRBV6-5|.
CASRMGQQTSYEQYF
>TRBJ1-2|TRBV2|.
CASRRTEIYGYTF
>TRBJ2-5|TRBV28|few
CADRGTLRETQYF
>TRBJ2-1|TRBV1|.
CTSSLPGTGGNEQFF
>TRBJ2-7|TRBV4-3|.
CASSQYHGTSGRAGEQYF
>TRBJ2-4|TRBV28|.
CASSPPGLAGTYIQYF
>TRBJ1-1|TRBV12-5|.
CASGSSGTVNTEAFF
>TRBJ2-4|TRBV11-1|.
CASSSTGAKNIQYF
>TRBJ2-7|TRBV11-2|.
CASSLVRGSYEQYF
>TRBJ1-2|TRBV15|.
CATSEYAQGPNYGYTF
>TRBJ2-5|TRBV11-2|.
CASSSLRSGGTQYF
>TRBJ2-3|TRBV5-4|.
CASSSVAGGPDTQYF
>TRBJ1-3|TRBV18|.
CASSPSFELFDSGNTIYF
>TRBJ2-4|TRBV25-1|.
CASSDPGQGAAGNIQYF
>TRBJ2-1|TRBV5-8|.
CASSLAWDRERNEQFF